This T cell receptor (beta chain) was profiled in a study of blood T cell repertoires in COVID-19. Study-level background: COVID-19 samples from acute and convalescent phases originated in the United States, Italy and Spain. T cells, B-cell-depleted T cells, or PBMCs provided the cDNA or gDNA that served as material.

Under the authors' procedure: Estimated nucleated cell counts came from reference gene primer amplification. Profiled with immunoSEQ multiplex PCR; TCRdb holds only in-frame clones, not every one. V and J calls plus clone size are reproduced from that table; the DNA served to infer D and trimming. Altogether some 91,000 clones are present, approximately 76% being singletons, with the ten largest covering about 6.5%. Trimming took 6 bases from V and 0 from J, leaving 8 bases between them. The CDR3 has 14 amino acids. The germline V gene encodes CDR1 MNHEY and CDR2 SVGAGI. Sequencing was done on a sample of peripheral blood. This TCR came from a man in his 70s with acute or convalescent COVID-19. V usage is TRBV6-5 and J usage is TRBJ1-4; D may be TRBD1 (5 bases). In DNA, the CDR3 is TGTGCCAGCAGAGGGGATTCAACTAATGAAAAACTGTTTTTT. This encodes CASRGDSTNEKLFF.